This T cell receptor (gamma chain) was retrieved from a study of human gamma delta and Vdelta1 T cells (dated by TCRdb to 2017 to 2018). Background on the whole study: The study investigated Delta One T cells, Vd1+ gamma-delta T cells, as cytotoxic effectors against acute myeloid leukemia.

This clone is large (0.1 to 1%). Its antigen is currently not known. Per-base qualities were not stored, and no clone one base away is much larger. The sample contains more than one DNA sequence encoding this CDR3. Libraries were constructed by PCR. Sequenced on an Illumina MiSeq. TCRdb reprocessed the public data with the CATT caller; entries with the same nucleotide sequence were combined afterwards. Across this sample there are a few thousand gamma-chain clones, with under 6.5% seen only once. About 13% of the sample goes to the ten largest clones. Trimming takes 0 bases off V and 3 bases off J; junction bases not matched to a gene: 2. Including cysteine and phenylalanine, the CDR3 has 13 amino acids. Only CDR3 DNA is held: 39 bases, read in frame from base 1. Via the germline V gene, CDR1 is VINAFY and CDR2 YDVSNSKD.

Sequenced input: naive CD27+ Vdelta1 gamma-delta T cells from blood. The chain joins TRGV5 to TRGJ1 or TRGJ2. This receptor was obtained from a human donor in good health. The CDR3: CATWDRLYYKKLF. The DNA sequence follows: TGTGCCACCTGGGACAGGCTTTATTATAAGAAACTCTTT.